This TCR beta chain was identified during a study of Tregs in tolerant kidney transplant recipients. Notes on the study in general: Activated donor B cell expansion appeared to reveal the most relevant donor-specific TCRbeta repertoire. No direct test of biological reproducibility was done here.

The assay was immunoSEQ multiplex PCR, and TCRdb's table has in-frame clones only and misses some. The sample carries roughly 66,000 clones, roughly 89% recorded once. The V and J ends lost 2 bases and 1 base, in that order; junction bases with no gene match: 14. CDR1 and CDR2 (germline): MRHNA, SNTAGT. The CDR3 covers 18 residues. As for this clone: Its antigen is not known.

The clonotype originates from a human donor who received a combined kidney and bone marrow transplant. The sequences come from CD8+ T cells from blood, collected before the transplant. This sequence joins TRBV6-4 and TRBJ2-7, with 7 positions matching TRBD1. CDR3 in amino acids: CASSDGLPGRGSSYEQYF. Here the CDR3 DNA reads TGTGCCAGCAGTGACGGATTACCTGGCAGGGGGTCGTCCTACGAGCAGTACTTC.